Described below is a single T cell receptor beta chain sequence and its context. This specimen belongs to a study of OX40 agonist ivuxolimab in advanced cancers. Trimming took off 5 bases at V and 0 bases at J, with 20 bases between the two ends. There are 18 residues in the CDR3. The V gene's germline CDR1 is LNHDA and CDR2 SQIVND (reference sequence). Clones were sequenced by immunoSEQ multiplex PCR, and TCRdb holds only the in-frame ones, with some missing. The profile covers approximately 100,000 clones, with 90% appearing a single time and 1.5% to 2% taken by the ten largest. The chain is built from TRBV19 and TRBJ1-5; no reliable D call. This sequence was found in an adult with an advanced solid tumor such as melanoma, head and neck, liver or kidney cancer. This sample comprised CD4+ or CD8+ T cells sorted from blood, obtained in a trial of the OX40 agonist ivuxolimab. The CDR3 loop is CASSAPPVGNYSNQPQHF. The CDR3 DNA follows: TGTGCCAGTAGTGCGCCCCCAGTCGGGAATTATAGCAATCAGCCCCAGCATTTT.